Listed below are T cell receptor beta chains from one sample, sequenced in a study of control samples from healthy donors and cancer patients. Method: immunoSEQ multiplex PCR; TCRdb's copy keeps in-frame clones and lacks some. This sample has 150,000 to 200,000 clones, with about 90% found just once. Source material: blood. Every receptor here comes from a man between 18 and 29 years old in good health. The CDR3 runs from the conserved cysteine through the conserved F or W. Fields, in order: J gene, V gene, clone size, D gene, CDR3 protein, CDR3 DNA. A D gene is named only where the DNA matches it firmly. Expanded clones get a size class; other rows say once, few or many, or leave the size out.

J gene: TRBJ2-5
V gene: TRBV7-2
clone size: .
D gene: TRBD2
CDR3 protein: CASIPTGGQETQYF
CDR3 DNA: TGTGCCAGCATCCCTACGGGGGGACAAGAGACCCAGTACTTC

J gene: TRBJ2-7
V gene: TRBV28
clone size: .
D gene: .
CDR3 protein: CASIAGEGLGEQYF
CDR3 DNA: TGTGCCAGCATTGCGGGTGAAGGTTTAGGCGAGCAGTACTTC

J gene: TRBJ1-2
V gene: TRBV12-3/TRBV12-4
clone size: .
D gene: TRBD1
CDR3 protein: CASTQDRNYGYTF
CDR3 DNA: TGTGCCAGCACACAGGACAGGAACTATGGCTACACCTTC

J gene: TRBJ2-1
V gene: TRBV7-9
clone size: once
D gene: .
CDR3 protein: CASSFEENEQFF
CDR3 DNA: TGTGCCAGCAGCTTTGAAGAGAATGAGCAGTTCTTC

J gene: TRBJ2-7
V gene: TRBV2
clone size: .
D gene: TRBD1
CDR3 protein: CAGRQGTPAVWYF
CDR3 DNA: TGTGCCGGTAGACAGGGGACCCCTGCCGTATGGTACTTC

J gene: TRBJ2-5
V gene: TRBV18
clone size: .
D gene: TRBD2
CDR3 protein: CASSIERGGQETQYF
CDR3 DNA: TGTGCCAGCTCAATCGAGCGGGGGGGCCAAGAGACCCAGTACTTC

J gene: TRBJ1-5
V gene: TRBV10-3
clone size: .
D gene: .
CDR3 protein: CAITQPQHF
CDR3 DNA: TGTGCCATCACTCAGCCCCAGCATTTT

J gene: TRBJ2-7
V gene: TRBV4-1
clone size: .
D gene: .
CDR3 protein: CASSQWTGSYEQYF
CDR3 DNA: TGCGCCAGCAGCCAATGGACGGGTTCTTACGAGCAGTACTTC

J gene: TRBJ2-3
V gene: TRBV15
clone size: .
D gene: .
CDR3 protein: CATSTPTGSSTDTQYF
CDR3 DNA: TGTGCCACCAGCACTCCGACAGGATCAAGCACAGATACGCAGTATTTT

J gene: TRBJ1-2
V gene: TRBV15
clone size: .
D gene: .
CDR3 protein: CATSRAPAGRTDGYTF
CDR3 DNA: TGTGCCACCAGCAGGGCCCCCGCCGGACGTACAGATGGCTACACCTTC

J gene: TRBJ2-1
V gene: TRBV30
clone size: .
D gene: TRBD2
CDR3 protein: CAWYERGGSYNEQFF
CDR3 DNA: TGTGCCTGGTATGAGCGGGGGGGCTCCTACAATGAGCAGTTCTTC

J gene: TRBJ1-2
V gene: TRBV19
clone size: .
D gene: .
CDR3 protein: CASRIGGQGSGYTF
CDR3 DNA: TGTGCCAGTAGGATTGGGGGGCAGGGCTCCGGCTACACCTTC

J gene: TRBJ1-1
V gene: TRBV5-1
clone size: .
D gene: .
CDR3 protein: CASSPVLNTEAFF
CDR3 DNA: TGCGCCAGCAGCCCCGTTTTGAACACTGAAGCTTTCTTT

J gene: TRBJ1-2
V gene: TRBV30
clone size: .
D gene: .
CDR3 protein: CAWKLRYGYTF
CDR3 DNA: TGTGCCTGGAAGCTCCGCTATGGCTACACCTTC

J gene: TRBJ1-1
V gene: TRBV7-2
clone size: few
D gene: .
CDR3 protein: CASSLEGLNTEAFF
CDR3 DNA: TGTGCCAGCAGCTTAGAGGGGCTGAACACTGAAGCTTTCTTT

J gene: TRBJ2-3
V gene: TRBV7-3
clone size: .
D gene: TRBD1
CDR3 protein: CASSSGTGTDTQYF
CDR3 DNA: TGTGCCAGCAGCTCAGGGACAGGGACAGATACGCAGTATTTT